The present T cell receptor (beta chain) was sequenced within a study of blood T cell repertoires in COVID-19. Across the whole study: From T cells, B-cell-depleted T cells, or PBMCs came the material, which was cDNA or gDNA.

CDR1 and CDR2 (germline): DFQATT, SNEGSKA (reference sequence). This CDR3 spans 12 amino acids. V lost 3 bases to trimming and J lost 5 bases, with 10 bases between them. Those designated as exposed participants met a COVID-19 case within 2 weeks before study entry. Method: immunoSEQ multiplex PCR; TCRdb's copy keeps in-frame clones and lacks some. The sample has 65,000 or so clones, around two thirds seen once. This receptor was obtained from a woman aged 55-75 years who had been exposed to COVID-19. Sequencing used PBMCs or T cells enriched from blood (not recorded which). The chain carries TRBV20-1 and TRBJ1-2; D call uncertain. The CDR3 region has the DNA TGCAGTGCTAGTTTGACTGGATATGGCTACACCTTC. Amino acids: CSASLTGYGYTF.